Shown below are 17 T cell receptor beta chains from a single sample sequenced in a study of control samples from healthy donors and cancer patients. TCRdb's copy holds only in-frame clones and misses some; the assay was immunoSEQ multiplex PCR. The sample contains about 130,000 clones, 80% to 95% of which appear only once. Specimen: blood. The origin of the receptors is a man in his forties in good health.

V gene TRBV29-1 combines with J gene TRBJ1-1; D possibly corresponds to TRBD1 (6 bases). Between the trimmed V and J ends, which lost 7 bases and 4 bases, there was a span of 16 bases. The CDR3 extends over 13 amino acids. Germline CDR1 SQVTM, CDR2 ANQGSEA. CDR3 bases: TGCAGCGGTACGGAGGGAGGGGGCACTGAAGCTTTCTTT. It specifies CSGTEGGGTEAFF.

The J gene is TRBJ2-7, the V gene TRBV5-1; TRBD2 matches 9 bases. CDR3 size: 15 residues. The junction had 7 bases not matched to a gene; V was cut back by 3 bases and J by 3 bases. CDR1 and CDR2 (germline): SGHRS, YFSETQ. The CDR3 bases are TGCGCCAGCAGCTCCGCGGGGGGGATTTACTACGAGCAGTACTTC. Residues: CASSSAGGIYYEQYF.

The chain combines TRBV7-8 with TRBJ2-3; D uncertain. The V gene's germline CDR1 is SGHVS and CDR2 FQNEAQ. This CDR3 contains 10 residues. V shed 3 bases and J shed 7 bases, with 2 bases lying between them. CDR3 region: CASSLNTQYF. For the CDR3, the DNA is TGTGCCAGCAGCTTGAATACGCAGTATTTT.

The CDR3 bases are TGTGCCAGCGGGACTCAGCGTAATGAAAAACTGTTTTTT. Protein product: CASGTQRNEKLFF. This sequence joins TRBV2 and TRBJ1-4; maybe TRBD1 (5 bases). CDR3 size: 13 residues. CDR1 and CDR2 (germline): SNHLY, FYNNEI. Trimming cost V 8 bases and J 4 bases, with 11 bases left between them.

The rearrangement links TRBV3-1 (or the pseudogene TRBV3-2) to TRBJ1-1; 8 nucleotides align to TRBD1. The CDR3 loop spans 15 amino acids. J lost 3 bases, V lost 4 bases, and 7 bases had no gene match. Germline V lookup: CDR1 LGHDT, CDR2 YNNKEL (reference sequence). CDR3 nucleotide sequence: TGTGCCAGCAGCCCTGGACAGGGAATAGACACTGAAGCTTTCTTT. Translating it yields CASSPGQGIDTEAFF.

The chain links TRBV10-3 to TRBJ1-4; D gene unclear. Trimming removed 0 bases at V and 0 bases at J, with 17 bases between. The germline gives CDR1 ENHRY, CDR2 SYGVKD. The CDR3 runs 19 residues. The CDR3 DNA reads TGTGCCATCAGTGAGTCCGCCCTAAGGAGCCCCGCAACTAATGAAAAACTGTTTTTT. It codes for CAISESALRSPATNEKLFF.

There are a few counts of this clone. The CDR3 loop reads CARTRDLNTGELFF. In DNA form, the CDR3 reads TGTGCCAGGACCCGGGATTTGAACACCGGGGAGCTGTTTTTT. V usage is TRBV2 and J usage is TRBJ2-2, with D perhaps matching TRBD2 (5 bases). V was trimmed by 9 bases and J by 1 base, leaving 12 bases between them. The CDR3 runs to 14 residues. CDR1 SNHLY and CDR2 FYNNEI come from the germline V gene.

The V call is TRBV6-1, the J call TRBJ1-6; 10 bases line up with TRBD1. CDR3 length: 14 amino acids. V was pared by 1 base and J by 9 bases, with 0 bases of the junction left unmatched. Germline assignment: CDR1 MNHNS and CDR2 SASEGT. This CDR3 is CASSEGQGASPLHF. CDR3 sequence (DNA): TGTGCCAGCAGTGAAGGACAGGGGGCTTCACCCCTCCACTTT.

This chain uses TRBV5-6 with TRBJ2-1; maybe TRBD2 (5 bases). CDR3 length: 12 residues. CDR1 and CDR2 (germline): SGHDT, YYEEEE. V lost 0 bases, J lost 11 bases, and 9 bases lay in between. The DNA of the CDR3 is TGTGCCAGCAGCTTGGTCGGGGAGAAGCAGTTCTTC. It specifies CASSLVGEKQFF.

The chain combines TRBV5-1 with TRBJ2-7; maybe TRBD1 (5 bases). This CDR3 spans 14 amino acids. V lost 2 bases, J lost 0 bases, and 9 bases lay in between. From germline, CDR1 is SGHRS and CDR2 YFSETQ. This CDR3 is CASSFADSSYEQYF. As DNA, the CDR3 is TGCGCCAGCAGCTTTGCCGACAGCTCCTACGAGCAGTACTTC.

The chain combines TRBV9 with TRBJ2-7; no firm D call. The V gene's germline CDR1 is SGDLS and CDR2 YYNGEE. Trimming cost V 4 bases and J 4 bases, with 12 bases left between them. The CDR3 extends over 13 amino acids. CDR3 in DNA: TGTGCCAGCAGCTCCGCTCCACGATACGAGCAGTACTTC. This sequence encodes CASSSAPRYEQYF.

The gene calls are TRBV5-1 and TRBJ2-5, with 7 bases lining up with TRBD1. This CDR3 spans 15 amino acids. Germline V gene lookup returns CDR1 SGHRS and CDR2 YFSETQ. V was pared by 3 bases and J by 5 bases, with 10 bases of the junction left unmatched. CDR3: CASSSDTTGAETQYF. For the CDR3, the DNA is TGCGCCAGCAGCTCCGATACTACAGGGGCTGAGACCCAGTACTTC.

The CDR3 spells CASSASGTAAGEQFF. DNA for the CDR3: TGTGCCAGCAGCGCTTCCGGGACTGCCGCCGGTGAGCAGTTCTTC. The rearrangement uses TRBV9 and TRBJ2-1; possible D gene TRBD2, 6 bases. Germline V gene data show CDR1 as SGDLS and CDR2 as YYNGEE. The ends were cut back, 3 bases at V and 9 bases at J, with 19 bases in the middle. The CDR3 runs 15 residues.

The rearrangement links TRBV28 to TRBJ2-6; TRBD1 might be the D (5 bases). Trimming took off 7 bases at V and 0 bases at J, with 19 bases between the two ends. Germline CDR1 reads MDHEN; CDR2 reads SYDVKM. This CDR3 contains 18 residues. The CDR3 reads CASKFIGAPSSGANVLTF. The DNA of the CDR3 is TGTGCCAGCAAGTTTATAGGGGCGCCCAGCTCTGGGGCCAACGTCCTGACTTTC. The variable domain in full, with the rest retrieved from reference TRBV28 and TRBJ2-6, is DVKVTQSSRYLVKRTGEKVFLECVQDMDHENMFWYRQDPGLGLRLIYFSYDVKMKEKGDIPEGYSVSREKKERFSLILESASTNQTSMYLCASKFIGAPSSGANVLTFGAGSRLTVL.

CDR3 protein: CASSQRGPVMNTEAFF. The CDR3, as DNA: TGCGCCAGCAGCCAGAGAGGGCCAGTTATGAACACTGAAGCTTTCTTT. This rearrangement joins TRBV4-1 to TRBJ1-1, with D unclear. From germline, CDR1 is MGHRA and CDR2 YSYEKL. V dropped 3 bases and J dropped 0 bases, with 14 bases sitting between them. The CDR3 covers 16 residues.

The genes are TRBV11-2 and TRBJ2-7, with 10 bases matching TRBD1. This CDR3 has 14 residues. Unmatched junction bases numbered 1, after V lost 3 bases and J lost 2 bases. Germline-derived CDR1 and CDR2 are SGHAT and FQNNGV. The CDR3 DNA reads as TGTGCCAGCAGCTTGGGACAGGGGACCTACGAGCAGTACTTC. This codes for CASSLGQGTYEQYF.

The chain uses TRBV3-1 (or the pseudogene TRBV3-2) and TRBJ1-3; D unresolved. The ends were cut back, 3 bases at V and 0 bases at J, with 15 bases in the middle. CDR1 is LGHDT and CDR2 is YNNKEL in the germline V gene (reference sequence). CDR3 length: 17 residues. In DNA, the CDR3 is TGTGCCAGCAGCCAGTCGGTCGGCCCGGCCTCTGGAAACACCATATATTTT. Translated: CASSQSVGPASGNTIYF.